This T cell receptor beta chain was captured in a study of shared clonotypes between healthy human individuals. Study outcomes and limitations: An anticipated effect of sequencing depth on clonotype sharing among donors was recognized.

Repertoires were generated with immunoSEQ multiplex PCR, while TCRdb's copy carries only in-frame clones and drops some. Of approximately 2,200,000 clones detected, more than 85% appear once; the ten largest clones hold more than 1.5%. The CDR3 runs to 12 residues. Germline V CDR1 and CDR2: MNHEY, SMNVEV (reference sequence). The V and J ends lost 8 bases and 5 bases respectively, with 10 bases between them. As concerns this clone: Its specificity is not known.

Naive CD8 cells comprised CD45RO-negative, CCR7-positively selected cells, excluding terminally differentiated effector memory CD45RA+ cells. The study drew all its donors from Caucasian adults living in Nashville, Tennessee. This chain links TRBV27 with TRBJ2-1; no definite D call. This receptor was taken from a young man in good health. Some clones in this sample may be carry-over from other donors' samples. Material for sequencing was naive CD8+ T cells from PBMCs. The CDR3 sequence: CASAKINNEQFF. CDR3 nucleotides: TGTGCCAGCGCGAAAATAAACAATGAGCAGTTCTTC.